A single TCR beta chain is shown here with its context. Its cognate antigen is unknown. Vbeta (60) and Jbeta (13) primers were used in the PCR. Here immunoSEQ multiplex PCR was the method, and the copy in TCRdb shows in-frame clones only, minus some. This sample has approximately 150,000 clones, with approximately 85% found just once. This sample was taken from a study of cytomegalovirus exposure and HLA in healthy donors. Findings and limits, study-wide: Earlier results showed most TCR beta V segments being productive about 87% or about 30% of the time. Among the most significant clusters, several appeared linked to common viral pathogens in a later analysis.

With 0 bases removed from V and 10 bases from J, the gap between germline ends came to 11 bases. The CDR3 is 14 residues long. CDR1 SGHRS and CDR2 YFSETQ come from the germline V gene. Sequenced material: PBMCs. The TCR comes from a man aged 50 to 59 in good health and CMV-seropositive. The chain links TRBV5-1 to TRBJ1-6, with D perhaps TRBD1 (6 bases). DNA of the CDR3: TGCGCCAGCAGCTTGGACAGGGTGAACTCACCCCTCCACTTT. Its protein is CASSLDRVNSPLHF.